The T cell receptor (beta chain) under discussion was sequenced for a study of T cells in Graves' hyperthyroidism and ophthalmopathy. A remark on this clonotype: Antigen specificity is unknown.

TCR beta CDR3 region amplification was performed from RNA transcripts. The HTBI primer set served for first-round RT-PCR of the TCR CDR3. TCRdb recomputed calls from the multiplex PCR reads with MiXCR, one row per CDR3 protein. The top ten hold approximately 7% of the sample, which has 500,000 to 750,000 distinct CDR3 sequences, 15% to 17% seen once. This CDR3 region has 16 residues. Germline values: CDR1 SGHKS, CDR2 YYEKEE (reference sequence). Trimming cost V 3 bases and J 5 bases; bases outside gene matches: 13. General study results and limits: Among thyroid clonotypes expanded above 0.001, most also appeared in blood.

Sequencing was performed on blood. V usage is TRBV5-5 and J usage is TRBJ1-2; 7 bases are shared with TRBD1. This clonotype was sampled from a woman aged 30 to 39 with Graves' hyperthyroidism. CDR3 sequence reads: CASSSPGTEHQYGYTF. The CDR3 DNA reads as TGTGCCAGCAGCTCGCCCGGGACAGAACATCAGTATGGCTACACCTTC.